The T cell receptor beta chain under discussion was sequenced for a study of blood T cell repertoires in COVID-19. The CDR3 has 16 residues. Germline V gene lookup returns CDR1 SGHTA and CDR2 FQGNSA. Unmatched junction bases numbered 6, after V lost 0 bases and J lost 9 bases. Authors' methods: Nucleated cell number was recorded as an estimate derived from reference gene primer amplification. TCRdb's copy holds only in-frame clones and misses some; the assay was immunoSEQ multiplex PCR. V, J and clone size derive from that table, while D and trimming were established from the DNA sequence. The sample records about 240,000 clones, nearly 85% being singletons.

The rearrangement links TRBV7-2 to TRBJ1-6; 9 nucleotides agree with TRBD1. The specimen was peripheral blood. This receptor was obtained from a human donor in a cohort sampled during active COVID-19. CDR3 DNA sequence: TGTGCCAGCAGCTTAGCGCCGGGACAGGGAGGTTCACCCCTCCACTTT. Its protein product is CASSLAPGQGGSPLHF. Full variable domain (outside the CDR3, taken from reference TRBV7-2 and TRBJ1-6): GAGVSQSPSNKVTEKGKDVELRCDPISGHTALYWYRQSLGQGLEFLIYFQGNSAPDKSGLPSDRFSAERTGGSVSTLTIQRTQQEDSAVYLCASSLAPGQGGSPLHFGNGTRLTVT.